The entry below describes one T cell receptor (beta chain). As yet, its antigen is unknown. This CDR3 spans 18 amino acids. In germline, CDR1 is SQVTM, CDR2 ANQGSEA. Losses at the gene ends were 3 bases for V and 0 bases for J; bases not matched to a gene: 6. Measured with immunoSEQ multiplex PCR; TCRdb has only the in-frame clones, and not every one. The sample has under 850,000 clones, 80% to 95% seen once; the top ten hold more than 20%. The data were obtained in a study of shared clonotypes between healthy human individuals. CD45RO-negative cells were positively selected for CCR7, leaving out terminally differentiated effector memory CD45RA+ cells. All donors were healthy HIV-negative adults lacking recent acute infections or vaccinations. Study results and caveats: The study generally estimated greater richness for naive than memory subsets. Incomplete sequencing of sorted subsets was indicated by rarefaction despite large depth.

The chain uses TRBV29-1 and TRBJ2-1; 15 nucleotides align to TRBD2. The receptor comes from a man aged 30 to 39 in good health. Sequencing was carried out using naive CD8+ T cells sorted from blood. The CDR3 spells CSVDGLAGGKSSYNEQFF. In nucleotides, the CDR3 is TGCAGCGTTGATGGACTAGCGGGAGGGAAGAGCTCCTACAATGAGCAGTTCTTC.